A single sample gave rise to the 28 T cell receptor beta chains below, sequenced in a study of T-cell reconstitution after alpha-beta-depleted transplantation in children. The TCRbeta library was prepared with unique molecular identifiers. TCRdb recomputed calls from the PCR reads with MiXCR, one row per CDR3 protein. The data hold some 450,000 distinct CDR3 sequences, with about 40% observed a single time. The sequencing here drew on PBMCs, taken before TCRalphabeta/CD19-depleted stem cell transplant. These receptors were obtained from a girl aged 2-10 years with aplastic anemia, due to receive a stem cell transplant.

This clonotype came up many times. This chain joins TRBV20-1 and TRBJ2-3, with TRBD2 matching over 10 bases. Unmatched junction bases numbered 10, after V lost 4 bases and J lost 6 bases. This CDR3 region has 15 residues. Germline CDR1 reads DFQATT; CDR2 reads SNEGSKA (reference sequence). This CDR3 is CSATPSGRDWDTQYF. DNA for the CDR3: TGCAGTGCTACTCCCAGCGGGAGGGATTGGGATACGCAGTATTTT.

V is TRBV12-3 or TRBV12-4 and J is TRBJ2-2, with D perhaps TRBD1 or TRBD2 (6 bases each). The V end was cut by 4 bases, the J end by 7 bases, with 10 bases between. The CDR3 runs 13 residues. CDR3 nucleotide sequence: TGTGCCAGCAGTTATAAGGGGGGCGGGGAGCTGTTTTTT. Translation gives CASSYKGGGELFF.

This clonotype was seen many times. V and J are TRBV10-3 and TRBJ2-7, with 7 bases identical to TRBD1. Germline lookup yields CDR1 ENHRY and CDR2 SYGVKD. This CDR3 is 13 amino acids long. V lost 6 bases to trimming and J lost 4 bases; unmatched junction nucleotides: 6. CDR3 sequence: CAIRRQGPYEQYF. As DNA, the CDR3 is TGTGCCATCAGGCGACAGGGACCGTACGAGCAGTACTTC.

In this sample, this clonotype turned up a few times. This sequence joins TRBV18 and TRBJ2-5, with unresolved D. This CDR3 contains 13 residues. Per germline, CDR1 KGHSH and CDR2 LQKENI. With 0 bases removed from V and 1 base from J, the gap between germline ends came to 3 bases. DNA for the CDR3: TGTGCCAGCTCACCACCGGTCCAAGAGACCCAGTACTTC. Protein: CASSPPVQETQYF.

The chain has TRBV28 and TRBJ2-7; possible D gene TRBD1, 6 bases. Germline CDR1 MDHEN, CDR2 SYDVKM. This CDR3 comprises 13 residues. The ends were cut back, 5 bases at V and 8 bases at J, with 16 bases in the middle. CDR3 residues: CASSSLQGDKQYF. DNA for the CDR3: TGTGCCAGCAGTAGCCTGCAAGGGGACAAGCAGTACTTC.

This sequence joins TRBV7-3 and TRBJ2-5; perhaps TRBD1 as D (7 bases). The CDR3 has 14 residues. V lost 5 bases to trimming and J lost 5 bases, with 15 bases between them. Germline V lookup: CDR1 SGHTA, CDR2 FQGTGA. The CDR3 coding sequence is TGTGCCAGCAGCCCTCAGGGGGGATCGGAGACCCAGTACTTC. Protein sequence: CASSPQGGSETQYF.

The rearrangement joins TRBV5-1 to TRBJ2-3; tentatively, D is TRBD1 (8 bases). From germline, CDR1 is SGHRS and CDR2 YFSETQ. The CDR3 spans 18 residues. V gave up 3 bases and J gave up 4 bases, with 24 bases separating them. The CDR3 nucleotides are TGCGCCAGCAGCTCGGCAGGGGGCTTGGCGGGAGTCGCAGATACGCAGTATTTT. Translation: CASSSAGGLAGVADTQYF. Looking up the rest from reference TRBV5-1 and TRBJ2-3 gives the full variable domain: KAGVTQTPRYLIKTRGQQVTLSCSPISGHRSVSWYQQTPGQGLQFLFEYFSETQRNKGNFPGRFSGRQFSNSRSEMNVSTLELGDSALYLCASSSAGGLAGVADTQYFGPGTRLTVL.

CDR3 in DNA: TGTGCCAGCAGCTTCCTTCCCTCCGTCTCCTACGAGCAGTACTTC. Amino acid sequence: CASSFLPSVSYEQYF. The chain employs TRBV7-2 and TRBJ2-7; no firm D call. Germline CDR1 SGHTA, CDR2 FQGNSA. V was pared by 3 bases and J by 0 bases, with 12 bases between. The CDR3 has 15 amino acids.

This clonotype was observed a handful of times. The V gene is TRBV7-9, the J gene TRBJ1-2; D is ambiguous. The CDR3 consists of 12 residues. Deletions cut 5 bases from V and 4 bases from J, with 8 bases between. CDR1 SEHNR and CDR2 FQNEAQ come from the germline V gene (reference sequence). The CDR3 coding sequence is TGTGCCAGCAGCGCCGGAAGCTATGGCTACACCTTC. Its protein product is CASSAGSYGYTF.

J is TRBJ2-1 and V is TRBV12-3 or TRBV12-4; 14 bases line up with TRBD2. Trimming at V came to 4 bases and at J to 3 bases, leaving 5 bases not matched to a gene. The CDR3 is 17 residues long. The CDR3 sequence is CASSYSGLAGGYNEQFF. DNA of the CDR3: TGTGCCAGCAGTTATTCAGGACTAGCGGGAGGCTACAATGAGCAGTTCTTC.

This rearrangement joins TRBV6-1 to TRBJ2-4; 7 bases agree with TRBD2. V was clipped by 5 bases and J by 6 bases; unmatched bases: 10. Germline CDR1 and CDR2: MNHNS and SASEGT. The CDR3 has 15 residues. DNA for the CDR3: TGTGCCAGCAGTCCCTGGGGGGGTTCAAGAAACATTCAGTACTTC. Translation: CASSPWGGSRNIQYF.

This clonotype appeared once. The chain carries TRBV7-2 and TRBJ2-1; 8 nucleotides match TRBD1. The CDR3 sequence is 15 residues long. V lost 5 bases to trimming and J lost 2 bases; unmatched junction nucleotides: 5. Germline V gene sequence: CDR1 SGHTA, CDR2 FQGNSA. CDR3 nucleotide sequence: TGTGCCAGCAGCCTTGACAGGGGCCCCTACAATGAGCAGTTCTTC. This translates into CASSLDRGPYNEQFF.

Ten or more counts support this clonotype. The J gene is TRBJ2-1, the V gene TRBV4-3; 7 nucleotides align to TRBD2. The V segment lost 0 bases and the J segment 5 bases; nucleotides outside the gene matches: 13. The CDR3 runs to 18 residues. CDR1 is LGHNA and CDR2 is YSLEER in the germline V gene. CDR3 sequence: CASSQDSLASGFNNEQFF. CDR3 DNA sequence: TGCGCCAGCAGCCAAGATTCACTAGCGAGCGGGTTTAACAATGAGCAGTTCTTC.

In its sample, this clonotype was seen a few times. CDR3 sequence (DNA): TGCGCCAGCAGCCAAGAGGGGTCGGGGAATCAGCCCCAGCATTTT. Translating gives CASSQEGSGNQPQHF. The chain employs TRBV4-1 and TRBJ1-5; D is ambiguous. The germline V and J ends were trimmed by 0 bases and 4 bases, with 10 bases remaining between them. The CDR3 covers 15 residues. Germline loops: CDR1 MGHRA, CDR2 YSYEKL.

This clonotype showed up many times. The chain recombines TRBV7-3 with TRBJ2-5; 12 positions match TRBD2. The ends lost 4 bases at V and 5 bases at J; junction bases unmatched: 8. Per germline, CDR1 SGHTA and CDR2 FQGTGA. This CDR3 spans 16 amino acids. CDR3 amino acids: CASSSAGLAGRETQYF. Here the CDR3 DNA reads TGTGCCAGCAGCTCCGCCGGACTAGCGGGAAGGGAGACCCAGTACTTC.

The chain recombines TRBV12-3 or TRBV12-4 with TRBJ1-5; 7 bases fit TRBD1. Trimming took 8 bases from V and 5 from J; bases not matched to a gene: 6. This CDR3 contains 13 residues. The CDR3 here is CASRRQGDQPQHF. The CDR3 nucleotides are TGTGCCAGCCGCCGGCAGGGGGATCAGCCCCAGCATTTT.

This clonotype occurred a few times. CDR3 bases: TGCAGTGCTAGGAGGGGGTATAGCGGGGGGGGCCGGAGTGAGCAGTTCTTC. This translates into CSARRGYSGGGRSEQFF. V gene TRBV20-1 combines with J gene TRBJ2-1, with 11 bases aligning to TRBD2. Trimming cost V 3 bases and J 9 bases; bases outside gene matches: 16. Germline V lookup: CDR1 DFQATT, CDR2 SNEGSKA (reference sequence). This CDR3 spans 17 amino acids.

The rearrangement links TRBV7-3 to TRBJ2-1, with TRBD2 matching 13 bases. Germline loops: CDR1 SGHTA, CDR2 FQGTGA. The CDR3 is 18 residues long. J gave up 2 bases and V 2 bases, and 6 bases lay outside the gene matches. The CDR3 nucleotides are TGTGCCAGCAGCTTAGGGACTAGCGGGATGAACCCCTACAATGAGCAGTTCTTC. Protein sequence: CASSLGTSGMNPYNEQFF.

This clonotype was recorded many times. This chain joins TRBV12-3 or TRBV12-4 and TRBJ2-4; the match to TRBD2 covers 10 bases. V shed 3 bases, J shed 7 bases, and the junction held 15 bases outside the gene matches. This CDR3 is 18 amino acids long. The CDR3 is CASSLVLAGTPLRNIQYF. In DNA form, the CDR3 reads TGTGCCAGCAGTTTGGTACTAGCGGGAACTCCCTTAAGGAACATTCAGTACTTC.

This clonotype showed up just a few times. V is TRBV6-1 and J is TRBJ2-2; TRBD2 matches 10 bases. V was clipped by 8 bases and J by 8 bases; unmatched bases: 17. The CDR3 length is 17 residues. Germline-derived CDR1 and CDR2 are MNHNS and SASEGT. The CDR3, as DNA: TGTGCCAGCTCCACACAAGGCCTAGCGGGAGCTAAGGGGGAGCTGTTTTTT. Translation gives CASSTQGLAGAKGELFF.

V gene TRBV7-6 combines with J gene TRBJ1-5, with D possibly TRBD1 on 5 matching bases. The V gene lost 6 bases and the J gene lost 2 bases, with 14 bases spanning the gap. The CDR3 has 15 amino acids. The germline gives CDR1 SGHVS, CDR2 FNYEAQ. As DNA, the CDR3 is TGTGCCAGCAGTTTTGATCGGGGGGGCAATCAGCCCCAGCATTTT. It yields the protein CASSFDRGGNQPQHF.

The chain links TRBV20-1 to TRBJ1-5; D is possibly TRBD1 (6 bases). Germline lookup yields CDR1 DFQATT and CDR2 SNEGSKA (reference sequence). This CDR3 comprises 16 residues. With 4 bases removed from V and 0 bases from J, the gap between germline ends came to 16 bases. Written as DNA, the CDR3 is TGCAGTGCTAAGCCCCGAACAGGGTTTAGCAATCAGCCCCAGCATTTT. Residues: CSAKPRTGFSNQPQHF.

This clonotype was found many times. J is TRBJ2-2 and V is TRBV6-5, with TRBD2 matching 13 bases. V gave up 1 base and J gave up 9 bases; unmatched junction bases: 5. Germline V lookup: CDR1 MNHEY, CDR2 SVGAGI. CDR3 length equals 16 residues. As DNA, the CDR3 is TGTGCCAGCAGTTACTTACTAGCGGGAGGGCCCAGGGAGCTGTTTTTT. This sequence encodes CASSYLLAGGPRELFF.

This rearrangement joins TRBV20-1 to TRBJ2-7; no clear D gene. The germline gives CDR1 DFQATT, CDR2 SNEGSKA (reference sequence). The CDR3 spans 12 residues. Trimming shortened V by 6 bases and J by 0 bases, and 9 bases separated the two germline ends. CDR3 DNA sequence: TGCAGTGCCGCCGACAACTCCTACGAGCAGTACTTC. Its protein product is CSAADNSYEQYF.

This clonotype was recorded many times. V usage is TRBV11-2 and J usage is TRBJ2-1, with D possibly being TRBD1 or TRBD2 (7 bases each). The CDR3 totals 18 residues. The ends were cut back, 0 bases at V and 10 bases at J, with 25 bases in the middle. The germline V gene encodes CDR1 SGHAT and CDR2 FQNNGV. The CDR3 region has the DNA TGTGCCAGCAGCTTAGAGTTCGACAGGGTCGTGACGGGAGGCGAGCAGTTCTTC. Translating gives CASSLEFDRVVTGGEQFF.

This clonotype occurred a few times. The gene calls are TRBV3-1 and TRBJ2-7, with 7 bases fitting TRBD2. V shed 4 bases and J 6 bases; nucleotides not matched to a gene: 12. The germline gives CDR1 LGHDT, CDR2 YNNKEL (reference sequence). There are 15 residues in the CDR3. CDR3 in amino acids: CASSRNSWGGVEQYF. The CDR3 DNA follows: TGTGCCAGCAGCCGGAACAGCTGGGGGGGAGTCGAGCAGTACTTC.

This clonotype was seen repeatedly, ten times or more. The chain recombines TRBV12-3 or TRBV12-4 with TRBJ2-1; TRBD1 or TRBD2 may be the D gene (6 bases each). V lost 7 bases and J 7 bases, leaving 17 bases between the germline ends. The CDR3 runs to 14 residues. CDR3 protein: CASTLGGSENEQFF. The CDR3 nucleotides read TGTGCCAGCACCTTAGGGGGGAGTGAGAATGAGCAGTTCTTC.

The chain recombines TRBV10-3 with TRBJ2-7; D unclear. CDR1 and CDR2 (germline): ENHRY, SYGVKD. V gave up 5 bases and J gave up 7 bases, with 15 bases separating them. This CDR3 is 13 amino acids long. DNA for the CDR3: TGTGCCATCAGTCTCGAAGTTGTCGGGGAGCAGTACTTC. Amino acids: CAISLEVVGEQYF.